These T cell receptor beta chains were read from a single sample in a study of cytomegalovirus exposure and HLA in healthy donors. Clones were sequenced by immunoSEQ multiplex PCR, and TCRdb holds only the in-frame ones, with some missing. Altogether fewer than 40,000 clones are present, 80% to 90% being singletons, with the ten largest covering around 3.6%. The sequenced sample was PBMCs. Receptors were obtained from a woman aged 18 to 35 in good health and CMV-seronegative. Each CDR3 is given with its conserved first and last residue. The order of the fields is D gene, CDR3 length, J gene, clone size, V gene, CDR3 DNA, CDR3 protein. The D gene is left open where the match is weak. The size field is filled for only some rows; it gives once, few, many or a size class.

>-|15|TRBJ2-7|-|TRBV4-1
TGCGCCAGCAGCCAAGATGGACTCAGCTCCTACGAGCAGTACTTC
CASSQDGLSSYEQYF
>-|16|TRBJ2-6|-|TRBV13
TGTGCCAGCAGCGCGGGGCCATTCTCTGGGGCCAACGTCCTGACTTTC
CASSAGPFSGANVLTF
>TRBD1|13|TRBJ1-3|-|TRBV19
TGTGCCAGTAGTTTCGGACAGGGAGACACCATATATTTT
CASSFGQGDTIYF
>-|11|TRBJ1-2|-|TRBV20-1
TGCAGTGCCCGGGAGGGGGACTACTACACCTTC
CSAREGDYYTF
>TRBD1|14|TRBJ2-7|-|TRBV4-3
TGCGCCAGCAGCCGCGGACAGGGGGCTTACGAGCAGTACTTC
CASSRGQGAYEQYF
>TRBD2|14|TRBJ2-7|-|TRBV7-2
TGTGCCAGCAGCTTAGCATTTTCGGGGGGCGAGCAGTACTTC
CASSLAFSGGEQYF
>-|15|TRBJ1-5|-|TRBV6-5
TGTGCCAGTAAAACCCTGGGAGGGTCGAGTCAGCCCCAGCATTTT
CASKTLGGSSQPQHF
>-|15|TRBJ2-5|-|TRBV7-3
TGTGCCAGCACTCAATGGGGCAGTCCTTCCGAAACCCAGTACTTC
CASTQWGSPSETQYF
>-|16|TRBJ2-5|few|TRBV9
TGTGCCAGCAGCCCCGGGGGTTCTTGGTACCAAGAGACCCAGTACTTC
CASSPGGSWYQETQYF
>-|13|TRBJ2-7|-|TRBV6-1
TGTGCCAGCAGTAATCTAGCCCCCTACGAGCAGTACTTC
CASSNLAPYEQYF
>-|12|TRBJ2-7|once|TRBV2
TGTGCCAGCAGTCGGAGGCCCGACGAGCAGTACTTC
CASSRRPDEQYF
>TRBD1|17|TRBJ1-2|-|TRBV5-1
TGCGCCAGCAGCATTGGACAGGGGGCTGGCTGGAGCTATGGCTACACCTTC
CASSIGQGAGWSYGYTF
>-|15|TRBJ1-1|-|TRBV19
TGTGCCAGTAGTATTTATCCAGGACAGAACACTGAAGCTTTCTTT
CASSIYPGQNTEAFF
>TRBD1|14|TRBJ1-4|-|TRBV5-1
TGCGCCAGCAGCTCGGGACAGAGTAATGAAAAACTGTTTTTT
CASSSGQSNEKLFF
>-|15|TRBJ2-7|few|TRBV9
TGTGCCAGCAGCGTAGGGGGGGGGACAAGTTACGAGCAGTACTTC
CASSVGGGTSYEQYF
>TRBD2|13|TRBJ2-7|-|TRBV4-1
TGCGCCAGCAGCCTGGGGAGGGGAGGCGAGCAGTACTTC
CASSLGRGGEQYF